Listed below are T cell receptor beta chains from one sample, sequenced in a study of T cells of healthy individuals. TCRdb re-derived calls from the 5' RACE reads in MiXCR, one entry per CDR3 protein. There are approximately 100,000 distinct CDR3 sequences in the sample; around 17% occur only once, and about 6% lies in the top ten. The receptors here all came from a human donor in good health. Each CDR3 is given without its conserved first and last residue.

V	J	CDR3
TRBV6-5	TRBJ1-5	ASSYSGNGNQPQH
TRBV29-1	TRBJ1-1	SASTGRTEAF
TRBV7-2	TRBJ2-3	ASSSPFRGGTQY
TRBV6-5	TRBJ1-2	ASSYSSGTVIYGYT
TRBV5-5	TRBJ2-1	ASSFSGVAGGNEQF
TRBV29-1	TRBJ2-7	SVEERSAGGPYEQY
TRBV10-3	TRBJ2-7	AIGQLDSSEQY
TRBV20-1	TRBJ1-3	SARSGNTIY
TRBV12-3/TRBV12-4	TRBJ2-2	ASTFFLAGGPGELF
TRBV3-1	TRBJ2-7	ASSQGGQGDEQY
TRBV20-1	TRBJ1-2	SASLFPPGVNGYT
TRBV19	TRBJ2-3	ASSPQATSTDTQY
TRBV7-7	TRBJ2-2	ASSLTTGSGELF
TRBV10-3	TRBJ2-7	AISERPAGGNEQY
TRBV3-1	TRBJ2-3	ASSQEGTSTDTQY
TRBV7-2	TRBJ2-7	ASSLQGGFLYYEQY
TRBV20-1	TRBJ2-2	SARDLRGLNTGELF
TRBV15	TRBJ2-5	ATSRGGLAEETQY
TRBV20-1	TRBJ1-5	SARDREGQPQH
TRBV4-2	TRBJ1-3	ASSRSRADGNTIY
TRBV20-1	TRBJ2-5	SGTSGSQETQY
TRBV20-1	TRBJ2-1	SARAGDLSYNEQF
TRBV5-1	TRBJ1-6	ASSWAGMNSPLH
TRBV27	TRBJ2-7	ASSTSGSHYEQY
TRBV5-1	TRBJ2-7	ASSQWDGRWEQY
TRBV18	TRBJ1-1	ASSPAEMGTEAF
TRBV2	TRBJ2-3	ASSESGSTQY
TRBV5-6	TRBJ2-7	ASSSMLNRFSYEQY
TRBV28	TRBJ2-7	ASRGGASGRAHEQY
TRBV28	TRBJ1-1	ASSLSPGVGTEAF
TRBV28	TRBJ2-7	ATISGGLSYEQY
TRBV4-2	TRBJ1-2	ASSQESIYGYT
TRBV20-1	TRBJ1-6	SARGGTGNSPLH
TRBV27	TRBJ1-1	ASGYRGTEAF
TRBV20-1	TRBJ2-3	SAAGTSGSTDTQY
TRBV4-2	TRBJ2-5	ASSQDAGGETQY
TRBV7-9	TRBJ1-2	ASSEGQGDYGYT